This T cell receptor beta chain was retrieved from a study of shared clonotypes between healthy human individuals. Study overall: Samples came from a couple of female and a few male donors aged 18 to 49. Study observations and caveats: Generally, naive subsets came out with larger estimated richness than memory subsets. Unshared clonotypes carried lower generation probabilities than those common to all four donors.

The split of CD4+ cells yielded CD45RA+ naive and CD45RA-negative memory subsets. Regarding this clone: Its antigen is not known.

Sequencing used immunoSEQ multiplex PCR; TCRdb keeps in-frame clones, though not all of them. The sample lists fewer than 1.6 million clones, approximately 98.5% seen once, with around 0.38% in the top ten. This CDR3 region has 14 residues. CDR1 and CDR2 (germline): LNHDA, SQIVND (reference sequence). Trimming removed 6 bases from V and 5 bases from J, with 16 bases in between. The receptor's source is a young man in good health. The sample was naive CD4+ T cells sorted from blood. Subset defined: CD45RA+ positively selected. The chain has TRBV19 and TRBJ2-5; either TRBD1 or TRBD2 may supply D (5 bases each). DNA of the CDR3: TGTGCCAGTAGAGGGGACGGGGTGGGTGAGACCCAGTACTTC. This codes for CASRGDGVGETQYF.